This T cell receptor (beta chain) was sequenced in a study of radiation and T cells in renal cell carcinoma (dated by TCRdb to 2020 to 2021). Study-wide context: The samples were obtained from a clinical trial, where primary renal cell carcinomas were treated with 15 Gy stereotactic body radiation therapy and then removed by nephrectomy 4 weeks afterward. A total of 50 to 60 samples underwent TCR beta sequencing, made up of roughly 26 tumors and roughly 27 peripheral blood samples. Across all 50 or so samples, 4 million or so unique CDR3 nucleotide sequences encoding over 2.5 million unique CDR3 amino acid sequences were identified.

The immunoSEQ kit was used, according to the manufacturer's recommendations, to generate TCR beta libraries from genomic DNA. To prepare the libraries, a first multiplex PCR with proprietary primers was run, followed by a second PCR that added unique barcodes, and a bead cleanup was done after each round. Each sample batch included a kit-provided positive control reaction and a negative control reaction. The final libraries underwent checking on an Agilent 4200 TapeStation D1000 ScreenTape, volumetric pooling, and quantification by qPCR. Sequencing was performed on an Illumina NextSeq500 using a MidOutput 150-cycle cartridge, with 156 Read1 cycles, 15 Index1 cycles, and the kit custom primers. The pooled library was loaded at about 1 pM, and roughly 20% PhiX control was spiked in. Per the authors' processing: Vendor-processed data were analyzed in R, and a clonotype was defined as all T cells sharing the same CDR3 nucleotide sequence. In the clone abundance analyses, frequencies in each sample were normalized to that sample's 10,000 most abundant clones. Before analysis, public T cell clones were removed, and these numbered fewer than six per sample on average. An abundance difference of at least 32-fold between compartments was the criterion for calling clonotypes tumor-enriched or baseline blood-enriched. A beta-binomial differential abundance model was used to identify clonotypes that were expanded or contracted between blood time points. Tumor-blood repertoire similarity was measured with the Baroni-Urbani and Buser coefficient, and group comparisons used two-tailed Wilcoxon tests in R. TCRdb re-hosts the immuneACCESS table, in-frame sequences only. Its copies lack some clones; in the studies checked, an unresolved V gene accounts for under half of them, and the cause for the rest is not known. V and J calls and clone size are those listed in that table; D and trimming were worked out from the DNA. The sample contains roughly 150,000 clones, over 80% of them found a single time. The top ten constitute around 13% of the sample.

Results and caveats for the whole study, not just this receptor: Dynamics of the blood repertoire were not tracked past 4 weeks after treatment. Because no pretreatment tumor biopsies were available, whether clonotypes were present in the tumor at baseline could not be determined. In blood, the top tumor clonotypes increased between baseline and 2 weeks post-radiation and then shrank by 4 weeks, which suggests that tumor-resident clones expanded only transiently. Effects of radiation dose or scheduling on the TCR repertoire could not be addressed with the single-armed trial design.

What this sample's time point label stands for: blood 2 weeks post-SBRT. Explained via the paper, the treatment or condition label denotes: 15 Gy SBRT to primary tumor, nephrectomy 4 weeks later. To follow tumor-enriched clonotypes, peripheral blood was collected serially from radiation-treated patients at baseline and again at 2 weeks and 4 weeks after SBRT. All patients had renal cell carcinoma with clear cell pathology. The QIAamp DNA Blood Mini Kit (Qiagen) was used to prepare genomic DNA for TCR sequencing. Only samples passing all quality control checks were included in the analyses. From the cysteine up to the phenylalanine, the CDR3 has a length of 15 residues. Solely the CDR3 DNA is kept, with 45 bases framed from the first base. The germline V gene sets CDR1 to KGHSH and CDR2 to LQKENI. Deletion took 5 bases off V and 5 bases off J, with a span of 19 bases between the germline ends. Remarks on this clone: Its antigen target is currently unknown. Base quality data are lacking; no much larger clone is found one base away.

The origin of this receptor is a woman in her 50s with renal cell carcinoma. Sequencing used blood, obtained from a patient whose treatment included radiotherapy and nephrectomy. The chain joins TRBV18 to TRBJ2-7; tentative D gene TRBD1, with 6 bases matching. The CDR3 protein sequence reads: CASSTLGRGRDEQYF. The nucleotide sequence reads as follows: TGTGCCAGCTCAACCTTAGGCAGGGGTAGGGACGAGCAGTACTTC.